This T cell receptor beta chain was captured by sequencing in a study of cytotoxic CD8 clonotypes in ibrutinib-treated CLL. Across the study: Following a median roughly 12 months of treatment, with a range of 6 to 36, response samples were taken.

Data came from immunoSEQ multiplex PCR; TCRdb stores just in-frame clones and leaves some out. The profile shows some 350,000 clones, around 66% of them singletons. Germline values: CDR1 SEHNR, CDR2 FQNEAQ (reference sequence). With 5 bases removed from V and 2 bases from J, the gap between germline ends came to 16 bases. This CDR3 has 16 residues. The receptor comes from a human donor with chronic lymphocytic leukemia. This chain joins TRBV7-9 and TRBJ1-3; D might be TRBD1 (5 bases). Sequences were derived from PBMCs, sampled after 36 months of ibrutinib treatment. The CDR3, as DNA: TGTGCCAGCAGCCCCGGGTGGGGCGGCGCTGGAAACACCATATATTTT. Its protein product is CASSPGWGGAGNTIYF.